Many counts were recorded for the clone carrying this T cell receptor (beta chain). RNA was extracted from bulk tissue without any cell sorting. The normal lung tissue was taken more than 3 cm from the tumor edge. The sample originates from a study of tumor and adjacent non-tumor tissue in lung cancer. A modified ARM-PCR protocol with three rounds of nested PCR amplified TCRbeta. From the multiplex PCR reads, TCRdb called clonotypes with MiXCR, one entry per CDR3 protein. The repertoire has fewer than 90,000 distinct CDR3 sequences, 65% to 80% of them found once; the top ten carry 21%. J gave up 5 bases and V 5 bases, and 6 bases lay outside the gene matches. This CDR3 comprises 14 residues. CDR1 is SEHNR and CDR2 is FQNEAQ in the germline V gene (reference sequence).

The clonotype originates from a woman aged 45 to 65 with non-small cell lung cancer. The sequenced sample was distant non-tumor lung tissue. J is TRBJ1-5 and V is TRBV7-9, with 7 bases fitting TRBD1. CDR3 DNA: TGTGCCAGCAGCATCGGGACAGCTCATCAGCCCCAGCATTTT. As protein: CASSIGTAHQPQHF.